The entry below describes one T cell receptor (beta chain). What it recognizes is unknown. The data were obtained in a study of ipilimumab plus nivolumab after autologous stem cell transplantation. About the study: Median doses per patient: about 5 ipilimumab, 7 or 8 nivolumab. DLBCL patients had primary refractory or relapsed disease. Overall study results and limits: Authors suggest TCR repertoire, Treg phenotype and gut microbiota support further study.

Patients got ipilimumab 1 mg/kg beginning 14 to 28 days post-transplant. Generated by immunoSEQ multiplex PCR, the TCRdb table keeps only in-frame clones and is missing some. The table records around 20,000 clones, about 80% of them present only once. The V gene's germline CDR1 is SGHRS and CDR2 YFSETQ. J was trimmed by 5 bases and V by 4 bases; bases with no gene match: 7. This CDR3 spans 15 amino acids. The chain uses TRBV5-1 and TRBJ2-5, with 11 bases matching TRBD1. The clonotype originates from a male donor with diffuse large B-cell lymphoma. The sample consisted of PBMCs, taken in a trial of ipilimumab plus nivolumab as post-transplant consolidation. CDR3 loop: CASSPDRGLLETQYF. The CDR3 DNA reads as TGCGCCAGCAGCCCGGACAGGGGGCTTTTGGAGACCCAGTACTTC.